The T cell receptor beta chain under discussion was sequenced for a study of breast tumors, draining lymph nodes, adjacent tissues (dated by TCRdb to 2016 to 2017). For the study in its entirety: Breast cancer patients provided tumor, adjacent nontumor tissue and axillary lymph nodes, and the study compared the TCR beta repertoires across these three sources. In human breast cancer, the study set out to assess how tumor, surrounding tissue and draining lymph node repertoires relate to one another and whether T cells might be exchanged between them. Results the study describes overall, beyond this receptor: The data were judged consistent with most tumor T cells deriving from the lymph node and then expanding within tumor tissue. Rather than being directly demonstrated, the conclusion that tumor T cells originate in lymph nodes was presented as consistent with a hypothesis. Tumor T-cell repertoires showed less diversity than lymph node repertoires and more diversity than nontumor tissue repertoires, and tumor T-cell repertoires showed preferential V and J gene usage. In luminal-like breast cancer, tumor and nontumor tissue repertoires resembled each other significantly more than in basal-like breast cancer.

Sequencing relied on an Illumina HiSeq 2000. TCR beta chain libraries were generated by multiplex PCR amplification. High-throughput sequencing was used to analyze the amplified TCR beta chain products. Clones were called with MiXCR by TCRdb after fastp trimmed the public reads at Q25, and only in-frame beta chains were retained. Entries that share a CDR3 protein sequence are merged under the most common genes and DNA. This sample lists about 180,000 distinct CDR3 sequences; approximately 30% were detected once. The ten largest clones represent 4% to 5.5% of the sample. V and J are truncated by 7 bases and 2 bases respectively, leaving an intervening sequence of 13 bases. Inclusive of the bounding cysteine and phenylalanine, the CDR3 is 14 residues long. Solely the CDR3 DNA is kept, with 42 bases framed from the first base. As encoded in the germline V gene (reference sequence), CDR1 is MNHNY while CDR2 is SVGAGI.

The sample holds many counts of this clonotype. Its binding antigen is unknown. Nothing much larger sits one base from this clone, and base qualities are not available. The axillary draining lymph nodes of breast cancer patients were the source of the lymph node samples. The sample taken for sequencing was axillary lymph node tissue. The rearranged chain carries TRBV6-6 and TRBJ2-3; confidence is insufficient to name the D gene. This receptor was identified in a female donor with breast cancer. Some clones in this sample may be carry-over from other donors' samples. The DNA sequence is TGTGCCAGCAACCACCGGGCTAACACAGATACGCAGTATTTT. It encodes CASNHRANTDTQYF.